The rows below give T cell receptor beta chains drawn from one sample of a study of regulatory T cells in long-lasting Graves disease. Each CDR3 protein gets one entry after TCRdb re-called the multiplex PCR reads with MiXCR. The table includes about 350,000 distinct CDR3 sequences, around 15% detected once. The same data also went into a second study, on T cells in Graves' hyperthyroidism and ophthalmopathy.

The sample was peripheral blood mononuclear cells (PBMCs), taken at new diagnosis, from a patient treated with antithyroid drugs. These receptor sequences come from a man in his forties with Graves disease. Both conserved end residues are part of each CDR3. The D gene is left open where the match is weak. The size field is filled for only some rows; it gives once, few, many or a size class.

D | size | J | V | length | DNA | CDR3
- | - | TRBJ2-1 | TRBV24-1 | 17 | TGTGCCACCAGTCCCACCGAGGGGCAGGGAGTCTACAATGAGCAGTTCTTC | CATSPTEGQGVYNEQFF
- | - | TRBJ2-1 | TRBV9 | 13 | TGTGCCAGCAGCGTAGGCTCTTCCAATGAGCAGTTCTTC | CASSVGSSNEQFF
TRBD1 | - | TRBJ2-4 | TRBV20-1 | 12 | TGCAGTGCTTCCGCGGACAGGGATGATCAGTGCTTC | CSASADRDDQCF
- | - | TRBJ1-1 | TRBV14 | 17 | TGTGCCAGCAGCCAATGGGACCACTCCTCCGGGACACCAGAAGCTTTCTTT | CASSQWDHSSGTPEAFF
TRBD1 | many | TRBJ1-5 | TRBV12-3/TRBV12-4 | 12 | TGTGCCAGCCGGGACAGAAATCAGCCCCAGCATTTT | CASRDRNQPQHF
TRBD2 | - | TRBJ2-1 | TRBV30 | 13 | TGTGCCTGGAGACTAGCGGGGTGGGATGAGCAGTTCTTC | CAWRLAGWDEQFF
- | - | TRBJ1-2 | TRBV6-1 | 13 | TGTGCCAGCAGTAAACAGCCAGCCGTGGGCTACACCTTC | CASSKQPAVGYTF
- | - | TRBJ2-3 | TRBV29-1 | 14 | TGCAGCGTTGAGAGCGCGGGGAACACAGATACGCAGTATTTT | CSVESAGNTDTQYF
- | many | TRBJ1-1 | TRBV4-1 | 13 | TGTGCCAGCAGTTGGACAGCGAACACTGAAGCTTTCTTT | CASSWTANTEAFF
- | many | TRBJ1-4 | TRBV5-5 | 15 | TGTGCCAGCAGCCCCGGACTGGAAACGGGGGAAAAACTGTTTTTT | CASSPGLETGEKLFF
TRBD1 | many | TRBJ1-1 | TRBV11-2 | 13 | TGTGCCAGCAGCTTACCAGGGGGCACTGAAGCTTTCTTT | CASSLPGGTEAFF
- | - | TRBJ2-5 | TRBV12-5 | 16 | TGTGCTAGTGGTTTGGTTAGGGGGTCCGGCCAAGAGACCCAGTACTTC | CASGLVRGSGQETQYF
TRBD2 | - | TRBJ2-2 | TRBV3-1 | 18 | TGTGCCAGCAGCGATAGAAGCGGGGGGGCCATCGGAACCGGGGAGCTGTTTTTT | CASSDRSGGAIGTGELFF
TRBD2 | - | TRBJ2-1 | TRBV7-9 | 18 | TGTGCCAGCAGCTTTTTTTTCAACCCTAGCGGGAGGGGCAATGAGCAGTTCTTC | CASSFFFNPSGRGNEQFF
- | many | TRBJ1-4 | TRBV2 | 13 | TGTGCCAGCAGGCGGGCAACTAATGAAAAACTGTTTTTT | CASRRATNEKLFF
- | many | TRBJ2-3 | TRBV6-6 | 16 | TGTGCCAGCAGTTACTCGTACAGGGAGGCCTCAGATACGCAGTATTTT | CASSYSYREASDTQYF
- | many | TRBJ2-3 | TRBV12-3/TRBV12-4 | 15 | TGTGCCAGCAGCCCGGCTGGGGCTTTCACAGATACGCAGTATTTT | CASSPAGAFTDTQYF
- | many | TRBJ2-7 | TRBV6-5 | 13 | TGTGCCAGCAGTTACTCGGACAGCTACGAGCAGTACTTC | CASSYSDSYEQYF
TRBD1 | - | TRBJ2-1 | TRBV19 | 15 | TGTGCCAGTAGTCTCGGGACAGCAATCTACAATGAGCGGTCCTTC | CASSLGTAIYNERSF
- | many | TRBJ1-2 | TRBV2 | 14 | TGTGCCAGCAGGGAGGGGCTATTGAACTATGGCTACACCTTC | CASREGLLNYGYTF
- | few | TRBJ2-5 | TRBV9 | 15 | TGTGCCAGCAGCGTTACCATTTTGGACCAAGAGACCCAGTACTTC | CASSVTILDQETQYF
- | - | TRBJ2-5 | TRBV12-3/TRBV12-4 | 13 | TGTGCCAGCAGTTTAGTGGATATGGAGACCCAGTACTTC | CASSLVDMETQYF
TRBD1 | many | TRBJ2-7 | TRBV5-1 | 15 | TGCGCCAGCAGTCTGACCGGGACAGGGAGGAACGAGCAGTACTTC | CASSLTGTGRNEQYF
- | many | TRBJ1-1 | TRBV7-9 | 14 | TGTGCCAGCCTCTCAGCGGGGCACAACACTGAAGCTTTCTTT | CASLSAGHNTEAFF
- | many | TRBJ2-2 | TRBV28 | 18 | TGTGCCAGCAGTTCCCGTCCCGTGCAGCGAGAGAGGACCGGGGAGCTGTTTTTT | CASSSRPVQRERTGELFF
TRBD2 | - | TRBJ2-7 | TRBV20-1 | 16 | TGCAGTGCTGCCGGACTAGCGGGGGGAAACTCCTACGAGCAGTACTTC | CSAAGLAGGNSYEQYF
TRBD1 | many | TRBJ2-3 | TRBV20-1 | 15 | TGCAGTGCCGGCTCCTTGGGACAGGGAGGAGATACGCAGTATTTT | CSAGSLGQGGDTQYF